The 11 T cell receptor beta chains below all came from one sample that was sequenced in a study of early T cells in non-severe SARS-CoV-2 infection. TCRdb called the 5' RACE reads again in MiXCR, with one record for every CDR3 protein. The repertoire holds roughly 72,000 distinct CDR3 sequences, with 10% to 15% as singletons. Sequencing was done on a sample of whole blood. These receptors were collected from an adult who was a healthcare worker with PCR-confirmed SARS-CoV-2 infection or an uninfected control (not recorded which).

CDR3 DNA: TGTGCCACCAGCAGAGATTATACTAGCGGTCGATCAGATACGCAGTATTTT. It specifies CATSRDYTSGRSDTQYF. The chain is built from TRBV15 and TRBJ2-3; TRBD2 matches at 8 bases. This CDR3 spans 17 amino acids. CDR1 and CDR2 from the germline V gene are LNHNV and YYDKDF (reference sequence). J gave up 4 bases and V 0 bases, and 9 bases lay outside the gene matches.

This clonotype has a count of ten or more. This chain links TRBV18 with TRBJ1-2, with a possible D match to TRBD1 (6 bases). Germline V gene lookup returns CDR1 KGHSH and CDR2 LQKENI. The length of the CDR3 is 14 residues. Trimming took off 2 bases at V and 2 bases at J, with 9 bases between the two ends. The DNA for the CDR3 is TGTGCCAGCTCACCAAGGACAGCAAACTATGGCTACACCTTC. Encoded protein: CASSPRTANYGYTF.

CDR3 bases: TGTGCCAGCAGTTTAAGAAGACTAAGGGTCCACGAGCAGTACTTC. Protein sequence: CASSLRRLRVHEQYF. J is TRBJ2-7 and V is TRBV28; weak D call: TRBD2 (5 bases). Germline loops: CDR1 MDHEN, CDR2 SYDVKM. This CDR3 spans 15 amino acids. The V end lost 2 bases, the J end lost 5 bases, and 16 bases lay between the germline ends. The full variable domain, in which reference TRBV28 and TRBJ2-7 provide the parts outside the CDR3, is DVKVTQSSRYLVKRTGEKVFLECVQDMDHENMFWYRQDPGLGLRLIYFSYDVKMKEKGDIPEGYSVSREKKERFSLILESASTNQTSMYLCASSLRRLRVHEQYFGPGTRLTVT.

This clonotype was seen a handful of times. The chain carries TRBV30 and TRBJ2-1; D remains ambiguous. V gave up 7 bases and J gave up 0 bases, with 4 bases separating them. The CDR3 has 11 amino acids. Germline CDR1 GTSNPN, CDR2 SVGIG (reference sequence). The CDR3 protein is CASNSYNEQFF. DNA for the CDR3: TGTGCCTCCAACTCCTACAATGAGCAGTTCTTC.

This clonotype was picked up a small number of times. The chain links TRBV29-1 to TRBJ1-4, with D perhaps matching TRBD1 (6 bases). Germline CDR1 reads SQVTM; CDR2 reads ANQGSEA. The CDR3 has 13 amino acids. V lost 5 bases and J 8 bases, leaving 15 bases between the germline ends. As DNA, the CDR3 is TGCAGCGTTCAACAGGGCTTTAACGAAAAACTGTTTTTT. As protein: CSVQQGFNEKLFF.

The sample holds a few counts of this clonotype. The gene calls are TRBV6-2 or TRBV6-3 and TRBJ2-1; D gene unclear. V was clipped by 2 bases and J by 8 bases, with 7 bases between them. CDR1 is MNHEY and CDR2 is SVGEGT in the germline V gene. This CDR3 is 12 amino acids long. The CDR3 protein is CASSYGFHEQFF. The CDR3 nucleotides read TGTGCCAGCAGTTACGGGTTTCATGAGCAGTTCTTC.

This clonotype occurred many times. The rearrangement links TRBV2 to TRBJ2-3; D ambiguous. Germline-derived CDR1 and CDR2 are SNHLY and FYNNEI. V was clipped by 3 bases and J by 7 bases, with 8 bases between them. The CDR3 sequence is 12 residues long. The DNA of the CDR3 is TGTGCCAGCAGTGATCAATCCTATACGCAGTATTTT. As protein: CASSDQSYTQYF.

This clonotype was picked up a small number of times. The J gene is TRBJ2-4, the V gene TRBV20-1, with D tentatively TRBD2 (6 bases). V was pared by 6 bases and J by 0 bases, with 21 bases between. The CDR3 sequence is 17 residues long. Germline V gene sequence: CDR1 DFQATT, CDR2 SNEGSKA (reference sequence). CDR3 coding DNA: TGCAGTGCCCCCCCAGCCGGGCGGGACCGAGCCAAAAACATTCAGTACTTC. As protein: CSAPPAGRDRAKNIQYF.

This clonotype occurred a few times. This chain joins TRBV28 and TRBJ2-1, with 7 bases fitting TRBD1. Germline lookup yields CDR1 MDHEN and CDR2 SYDVKM. The V gene end was trimmed by 1 base and the J gene end by 0 bases; junction bases not matched to a gene: 3. The CDR3 has 16 amino acids. In nucleotides, the CDR3 is TGTGCCAGCAGTTTATCGAGACAGGGCTCCTACAATGAGCAGTTCTTC. This encodes CASSLSRQGSYNEQFF.

As regards this clonotype: A much larger clone differs from this one at a single base, so this may be a read error. The rearrangement uses TRBV18 and TRBJ1-2, with a tentative D call TRBD1 (6 bases). Germline V gives CDR1 KGHSH, CDR2 LQKENI. The CDR3 covers 16 residues. This CDR3 is CPSSPRDLNRELGYTF. The CDR3 coding sequence is TGTCCCAGCTCACCGCGGGATTTAAACAGGGAGCTTGGCTACACCTTC.

The rearrangement links TRBV27 to TRBJ2-1; 8 bases map to TRBD1. V shed 7 bases and J 1 base; nucleotides not matched to a gene: 9. CDR3 size: 16 residues. The germline CDR1 and CDR2 sequences are MNHEY and SMNVEV (reference sequence). The CDR3 DNA is TGTGCCAGCACTGGGGTTTGGACAGGGTCCTACAATGAGCAGTTCTTC. Protein sequence: CASTGVWTGSYNEQFF.